This TCR beta chain was found in a study of shared clonotypes between healthy human individuals. General study points: Inspection by rarefaction showed sorted-subset sequencing to be incomplete despite large depth.

The repertoire was sequenced with immunoSEQ multiplex PCR; TCRdb's copy has only in-frame clones and lacks some. The sample lists around 2.1 million clones; approximately 94% were seen once. Terminally differentiated effector memory CD45RA+ cells were excluded from the naive CD8 cells, which were CD45RO-negative and positively selected for CCR7. This clone was recorded only once. Its antigen is still unknown. CDR1 and CDR2 from the germline V gene are MGHRA and YSYEKL. The CDR3 is 17 amino acids. V was clipped by 4 bases and J by 2 bases; unmatched bases: 11. The J gene is TRBJ2-1, the V gene TRBV4-1; TRBD2 aligns across 7 bases. The receptor comes from a man aged 18 to 30 in good health. Some clones in this sample may be carry-over from other donors' samples. The sequenced sample consisted of naive CD8+ T cells from PBMCs. CDR3: CASSPWDGSGAYNEQFF. The CDR3 nucleotides are TGCGCCAGCAGCCCCTGGGACGGGAGCGGGGCCTACAATGAGCAGTTCTTC.